A single sample gave rise to the 19 T cell receptor beta chains below, sequenced in a study of beta chain features in type 1 diabetes. Their antigens remain unidentified. What was sequenced were expressed TCRB transcripts, since all of the isolated RNA had been reverse transcribed. The data were produced by immunoSEQ multiplex PCR, yet TCRdb's version contains in-frame clones alone and is incomplete. The sample yields fewer than 300,000 clones, about a fifth seen once. The study, taken as a whole, reports: Patients with Type 1 diabetes showed moderately but significantly shorter TCRB CDR3s in all four CD4+ subsets.

Sequencing input: naive CD4+ T cells from blood. Source of these receptors: a woman aged 40 to 50 with type 1 diabetes.

This clone showed up just a few times. CDR3 sequence: CASSAGRGRETQYF. The CDR3 DNA sequence: TGTGCCAGCAGCGCCGGTAGGGGCAGGGAGACCCAGTACTTC. The chain carries TRBV9 and TRBJ2-5, with D possibly TRBD1 on 5 matching bases. CDR1 and CDR2 from the germline V gene are SGDLS and YYNGEE. Trimming stripped 3 bases from V and 5 bases from J, with 14 bases between. This CDR3 is 14 amino acids long. Combining the CDR3 with reference TRBV9 and TRBJ2-5 gives the whole variable domain DSGVTQTPKHLITATGQRVTLRCSPRSGDLSVYWYQQSLDQGLQFLIQYYNGEERAKGNILERFSAQQFPDLHSELNLSSLELGDSALYFCASSAGRGRETQYFGPGTRLLVL.

The chain recombines TRBV19 with TRBJ2-5, with a weak D call TRBD2 (6 bases). Germline V gives CDR1 LNHDA, CDR2 SQIVND (reference sequence). This CDR3 is built from 12 residues. V was cut by 8 bases and J by 1 base, with 8 bases left in between. The CDR3 nucleotides read TGTGCCAGTGGGGACTTCCAAGAGACCCAGTACTTC. This encodes CASGDFQETQYF.

This clone was observed a few times. The chain has TRBV5-1 and TRBJ1-1; D is unresolved. The germline CDR1 and CDR2 sequences are SGHRS and YFSETQ. This CDR3 is 14 amino acids long. Deletions cut 0 bases from V and 1 base from J, with 7 bases between. The CDR3 DNA sequence: TGCGCCAGCAGCTTGGTAAGCGCGAACACTGAAGCTTTCTTT. Translation gives CASSLVSANTEAFF. Full variable domain (missing parts from reference TRBV5-1 and TRBJ1-1): KAGVTQTPRYLIKTRGQQVTLSCSPISGHRSVSWYQQTPGQGLQFLFEYFSETQRNKGNFPGRFSGRQFSNSRSEMNVSTLELGDSALYLCASSLVSANTEAFFGQGTRLTVV.

This clone was counted between two and nine times. The rearrangement joins TRBV4-2 to TRBJ1-1; possible D gene TRBD1, 6 bases. Germline V lookup: CDR1 LGHNA, CDR2 YNFKEQ. This CDR3 has 14 amino acids. Trimming pared 2 bases from V and 1 base from J, leaving 8 bases between. CDR3 sequence: CASSQTDRNTEAFF. The CDR3 DNA is TGTGCCAGCAGCCAAACGGACAGGAACACTGAAGCTTTCTTT.

This clone occurred a few times. The chain combines TRBV9 with TRBJ2-5; D perhaps matches TRBD2 (6 bases). Germline V gene sequence: CDR1 SGDLS, CDR2 YYNGEE. The CDR3 covers 15 residues. The germline V and J ends were trimmed by 0 bases and 3 bases, with 12 bases remaining between them. Here the CDR3 DNA reads TGTGCCAGCAGCGTAGACGGGGGTAGCAAAGAGACCCAGTACTTC. Residues: CASSVDGGSKETQYF.

This clone was seen a handful of times. Distinct nucleotide sequences in the sample also encode this CDR3. This chain uses TRBV7-9 with TRBJ2-7; a possible D gene is TRBD1 (5 bases). The CDR3 length is 11 residues. Germline values: CDR1 SEHNR, CDR2 FQNEAQ (reference sequence). With 6 bases removed from V and 4 bases from J, the gap between germline ends came to 7 bases. This CDR3 is CASSRGYEQYF. The DNA for the CDR3 is TGTGCCAGCAGTAGGGGTTACGAGCAGTACTTC.

In DNA, the CDR3 is TGTGCCTGGAGTGTTGGTCTAGCGGGAGGGGGGGGGTTCTTC. This translates into CAWSVGLAGGGGFF. V usage is TRBV30 and J usage is TRBJ2-1; 12 bases agree with TRBD2. CDR3 length: 14 residues. The trim removed 0 bases at V and 15 bases at J, leaving 9 bases unmatched. The germline V gene encodes CDR1 GTSNPN and CDR2 SVGIG (reference sequence).

Only a few counts were recorded for this clone. The V and J genes are TRBV2 and TRBJ1-5, with D maybe TRBD1 (6 bases). V lost 1 base and J lost 0, with 10 bases in between. The V gene's germline CDR1 is SNHLY and CDR2 FYNNEI. The CDR3 runs 16 residues. The CDR3 spells CASSEGGQRSNQPQHF. CDR3 DNA: TGTGCCAGCAGTGAAGGCGGACAGCGTAGCAATCAGCCCCAGCATTTT.

V usage is TRBV29-1 and J usage is TRBJ2-3; a possible D gene is TRBD2 (5 bases). The CDR3 runs 13 residues. Trimming stripped 6 bases from V and 5 bases from J, with 15 bases between. Germline assignment: CDR1 SQVTM and CDR2 ANQGSEA. CDR3 sequence reads: CSVFAGGVDTQYF. In DNA form, the CDR3 reads TGCAGCGTCTTCGCGGGTGGGGTAGATACGCAGTATTTT.

The rearrangement uses TRBV29-1 and TRBJ1-1; D is undetermined. V lost 0 bases to trimming and J lost 4 bases, with 6 bases between them. Germline lookup yields CDR1 SQVTM and CDR2 ANQGSEA. This CDR3 spans 12 amino acids. CDR3 nucleotides: TGCAGCGTTGAAGATCAGGTCACTGAAGCTTTCTTT. It is translated as CSVEDQVTEAFF.

In this sample, this clone turned up a few times. The chain uses TRBV28 and TRBJ2-1; unclear D gene. This CDR3 has 11 amino acids. V lost 10 bases to trimming and J lost 7 bases, with 11 bases between them. CDR1 and CDR2 from the germline V gene are MDHEN and SYDVKM. CDR3 sequence (DNA): TGTGCCACCTTGACCAGGAATGAGCAGTTCTTC. Translating gives CATLTRNEQFF.

The gene calls are TRBV25-1 and TRBJ1-1; 8 bases match TRBD1. The CDR3 spans 14 residues. The germline V gene encodes CDR1 MGHDK and CDR2 SYGVNS. With 6 bases clipped from V and 2 bases from J, the junction kept 5 bases outside the gene matches. The CDR3 nucleotides are TGTGCCAGCAGCGGAACAGGGGGAAACACTGAAGCTTTCTTT. Protein product: CASSGTGGNTEAFF.

This chain connects TRBV7-9 to TRBJ1-4, with D tentatively TRBD1 (5 bases). Trimming left V 4 bases short and J 16 bases short, with 19 bases between. CDR3 length equals 13 residues. CDR1 SEHNR and CDR2 FQNEAQ come from the germline V gene (reference sequence). The CDR3 DNA follows: TGTGCCAGCAGCTCAAGGGACTTCGGTAATCAGTTTTTT. Protein: CASSSRDFGNQFF.

This clone was recorded a few times. The V gene is TRBV2, the J gene TRBJ2-1, with TRBD2 matching over 8 bases. J was trimmed by 3 bases and V by 7 bases; bases with no gene match: 5. The CDR3 spans 14 residues. Germline loops: CDR1 SNHLY, CDR2 FYNNEI. The CDR3 DNA sequence: TGTGCCAGCACACCGGGACTAGACTACAATGAGCAGTTCTTC. Translated: CASTPGLDYNEQFF.

The chain employs TRBV18 and TRBJ2-7; D perhaps matches TRBD2 (6 bases). V lost 2 bases to trimming and J lost 5 bases, with 13 bases between them. The CDR3 loop spans 14 amino acids. Germline assignment: CDR1 KGHSH and CDR2 LQKENI. CDR3 DNA: TGTGCCAGCTCACCAGAGTGGGGAGGCCACGAGCAGTACTTC. This codes for CASSPEWGGHEQYF.

This chain joins TRBV30 and TRBJ2-1, with no clear D. V dropped 6 bases and J dropped 6 bases, with 12 bases sitting between them. The germline gives CDR1 GTSNPN, CDR2 SVGIG (reference sequence). There are 12 residues in the CDR3. CDR3 amino acids: CACLYGTNEQFF. Written as DNA, the CDR3 is TGTGCCTGCCTCTATGGTACCAATGAGCAGTTCTTC. Together with reference TRBV30 and TRBJ2-1, the CDR3 gives the full variable domain: SQTIHQWPATLVQPVGSPLSLECTVEGTSNPNLYWYRQAAGRGLQLLFYSVGIGQISSEVPQNLSASRPQDRQFILSSKKLLLSDSGFYLCACLYGTNEQFFGPGTRLTVL.

This clone was picked up a small number of times. The chain has TRBV7-9 and TRBJ1-2; D is perhaps TRBD1 (5 bases). Per the germline V gene, CDR1 is SEHNR and CDR2 is FQNEAQ (reference sequence). The CDR3 runs 15 residues. V lost 5 bases, J lost 3 bases, and 16 bases lay in between. CDR3 nucleotide sequence: TGTGCCAGCAGCCCCTCAGGGCAGGGTGACTATGGCTACACCTTC. It specifies CASSPSGQGDYGYTF.

This clone was seen a handful of times. The chain joins TRBV12-5 to TRBJ1-2, with D maybe TRBD1 (5 bases). Germline V CDR1 and CDR2: LGHNT, FRNRAP. There are 12 residues in the CDR3. V was pared by 7 bases and J by 2 bases, with 8 bases between. CDR3 in amino acids: CASAAGNYGYTF. CDR3 in DNA: TGTGCTAGTGCGGCAGGGAACTATGGCTACACCTTC.

Of note for this clone: Other DNA sequences of this sample code for an identical CDR3. The V gene is TRBV5-1, the J gene TRBJ2-5, with 8 bases that match TRBD1. The CDR3 has 13 amino acids. The germline CDR1 and CDR2 sequences are SGHRS and YFSETQ. V was clipped by 0 bases and J by 5 bases; unmatched bases: 0. CDR3 sequence (DNA): TGCGCCAGCAGCTTGGGACAGGGGGAGACCCAGTACTTC. Its protein is CASSLGQGETQYF.